The 4 T cell receptor beta chains reported below all come from one sample, sequenced in a study of response to subunit inactivated influenza vaccine. TCRdb reprocessed the RT-PCR reads via MiXCR and lists one record per CDR3 protein. Counted here are about 620,000 distinct CDR3 sequences, about 10% occurring once; the ten biggest clones make up approximately 10%. These data also formed part of another study, on T cells expressing NK-cell markers. Turning to that study: 5'RACE template switching built TCR beta cDNA with unique molecular identifiers.

The sample was PBMCs from blood, taken on the day of vaccination. These receptors were collected from a man aged 45 to 65 who received an inactivated influenza vaccine.

This sequence joins TRBV5-1 and TRBJ2-1; unclear D gene. Germline assignment: CDR1 SGHRS and CDR2 YFSETQ. CDR3 length: 15 amino acids. The V gene lost 3 bases and the J gene lost 0 bases, with 10 bases spanning the gap. DNA for the CDR3: TGCGCCAGCAGCTCGACACTTCCCTCCTACAATGAGCAGTTCTTC. Protein product: CASSSTLPSYNEQFF. The variable domain in full, with the rest retrieved from reference TRBV5-1 and TRBJ2-1, is KAGVTQTPRYLIKTRGQQVTLSCSPISGHRSVSWYQQTPGQGLQFLFEYFSETQRNKGNFPGRFSGRQFSNSRSEMNVSTLELGDSALYLCASSSTLPSYNEQFFGPGTRLTVL.

The CDR3 nucleotides are TGTGCCAGCAGTTACTCGGACAGGAACAATGAGCAGTTCTTC. It encodes CASSYSDRNNEQFF. The J gene is TRBJ2-1, the V gene TRBV6-5; 7 positions match TRBD1. J lost 5 bases, V lost 0 bases, and 1 base had no gene match. The CDR3 runs to 14 residues. The germline V gene encodes CDR1 MNHEY and CDR2 SVGAGI.

V usage is TRBV7-7 and J usage is TRBJ2-1, with 12 bases aligning to TRBD2. CDR1 is SSHAT and CDR2 is FNYEAQ in the germline V gene (reference sequence). The CDR3 has 13 residues. Losses at the gene ends were 5 bases for V and 9 bases for J; bases not matched to a gene: 2. The CDR3 region is CASSMGLAGEQFF. DNA for the CDR3: TGTGCCAGCAGCATGGGACTAGCGGGTGAGCAGTTCTTC.

This sequence joins TRBV10-3 and TRBJ2-5; maybe TRBD1 (5 bases). In germline, CDR1 is ENHRY, CDR2 SYGVKD. This CDR3 comprises 16 residues. V gave up 3 bases and J gave up 3 bases, with 17 bases separating them. This chain's CDR3 is CAISESPPGLEETQYF. CDR3 bases: TGTGCCATCAGTGAATCCCCCCCAGGGTTAGAAGAGACCCAGTACTTC.